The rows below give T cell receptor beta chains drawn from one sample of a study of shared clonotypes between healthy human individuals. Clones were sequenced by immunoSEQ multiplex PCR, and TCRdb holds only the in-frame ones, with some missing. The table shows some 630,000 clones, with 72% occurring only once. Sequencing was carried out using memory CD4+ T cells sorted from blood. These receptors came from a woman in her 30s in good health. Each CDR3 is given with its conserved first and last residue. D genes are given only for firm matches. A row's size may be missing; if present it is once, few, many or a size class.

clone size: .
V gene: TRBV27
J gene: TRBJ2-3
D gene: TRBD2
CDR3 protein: CASALARGASDTQYF
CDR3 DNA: TGTGCCAGCGCCTTAGCGCGGGGGGCCTCAGATACGCAGTATTTT

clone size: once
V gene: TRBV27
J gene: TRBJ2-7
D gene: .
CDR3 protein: CASSLSSDGFSYEQYF
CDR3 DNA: TGTGCCAGCAGTTTATCATCTGACGGCTTCTCCTACGAGCAGTACTTC

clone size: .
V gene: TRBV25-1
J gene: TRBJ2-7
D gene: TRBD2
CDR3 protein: CASSESLAGTYEQYF
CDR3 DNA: TGTGCCAGCAGTGAATCGCTAGCGGGTACCTACGAGCAGTACTTC

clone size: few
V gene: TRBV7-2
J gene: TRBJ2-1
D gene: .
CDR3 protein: CASSLFLVNEQFF
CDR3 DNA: TGTGCCAGCAGCTTGTTTTTGGTCAATGAGCAGTTCTTC

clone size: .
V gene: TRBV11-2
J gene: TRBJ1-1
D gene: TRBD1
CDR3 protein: CASSWDRGAEAFF
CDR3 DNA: TGTGCCAGCAGCTGGGACAGGGGTGCTGAAGCTTTCTTT

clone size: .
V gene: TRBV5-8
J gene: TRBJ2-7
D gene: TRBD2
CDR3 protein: CASSLLLAAPYEQYF
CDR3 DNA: TGTGCCAGCAGCTTGTTACTAGCGGCTCCCTACGAGCAGTACTTC

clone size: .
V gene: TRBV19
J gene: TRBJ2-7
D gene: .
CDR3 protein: CASSTRRYEQYF
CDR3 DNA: TGTGCCAGTAGTACCCGACGGTACGAGCAGTACTTC

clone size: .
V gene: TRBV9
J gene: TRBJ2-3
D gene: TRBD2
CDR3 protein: CASSVGNGLAGTDTQYF
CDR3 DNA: TGTGCCAGCAGCGTAGGGAACGGACTAGCGGGAACAGATACGCAGTATTTT

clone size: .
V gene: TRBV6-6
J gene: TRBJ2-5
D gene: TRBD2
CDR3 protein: CASATSGTAETQYF
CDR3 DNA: TGTGCCAGCGCGACTAGCGGGACGGCAGAGACCCAGTACTTC

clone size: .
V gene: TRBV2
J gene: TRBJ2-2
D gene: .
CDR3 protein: CASTIEAPGELFF
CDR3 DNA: TGTGCCAGCACTATTGAAGCGCCCGGGGAGCTGTTTTTT